This T cell receptor (beta chain) appears in the sequencing data of a study of radiation and T cells in renal cell carcinoma. CDR3 length: 15 residues. V lost 2 bases, J lost 6 bases, and 15 bases lay in between. Looked up from germline, CDR1 is MRHNA and CDR2 is SNTAGT. Described treatment: treatment-naive control, cytoreductive nephrectomy. Clear cell pathology was present in this patient's renal cell carcinoma. This clone was seen only a few times. Only in-frame clones appear in the TCRdb table, and some are missing; sequencing was by immunoSEQ multiplex PCR. The sample has 18,000 or so clones, roughly three fifths seen once.

This receptor was obtained from a man in his fifties with renal cell carcinoma. This sample comprised tumor tissue, obtained from a patient whose treatment was nephrectomy without radiotherapy. The chain has TRBV6-4 and TRBJ2-3; possible D gene TRBD1, 5 bases. CDR3 residues: CASSDGGARYDTQYF. The CDR3 region has the DNA TGTGCCAGCAGTGACGGTGGGGCCCGTTATGATACGCAGTATTTT.